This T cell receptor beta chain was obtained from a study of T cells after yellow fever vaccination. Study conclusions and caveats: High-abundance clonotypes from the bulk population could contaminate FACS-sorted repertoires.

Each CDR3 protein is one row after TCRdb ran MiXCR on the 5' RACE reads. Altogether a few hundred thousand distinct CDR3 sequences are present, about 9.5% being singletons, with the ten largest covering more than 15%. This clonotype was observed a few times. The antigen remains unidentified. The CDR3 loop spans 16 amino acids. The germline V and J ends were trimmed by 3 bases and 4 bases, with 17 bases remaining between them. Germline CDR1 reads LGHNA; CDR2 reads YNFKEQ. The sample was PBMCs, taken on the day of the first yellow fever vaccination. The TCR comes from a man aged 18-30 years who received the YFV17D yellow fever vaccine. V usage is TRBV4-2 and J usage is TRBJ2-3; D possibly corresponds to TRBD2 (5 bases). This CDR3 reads CASSQPRGGSADTQYF. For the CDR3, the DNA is TGTGCCAGCAGCCAGCCCAGAGGAGGTAGTGCAGATACGCAGTATTTT.